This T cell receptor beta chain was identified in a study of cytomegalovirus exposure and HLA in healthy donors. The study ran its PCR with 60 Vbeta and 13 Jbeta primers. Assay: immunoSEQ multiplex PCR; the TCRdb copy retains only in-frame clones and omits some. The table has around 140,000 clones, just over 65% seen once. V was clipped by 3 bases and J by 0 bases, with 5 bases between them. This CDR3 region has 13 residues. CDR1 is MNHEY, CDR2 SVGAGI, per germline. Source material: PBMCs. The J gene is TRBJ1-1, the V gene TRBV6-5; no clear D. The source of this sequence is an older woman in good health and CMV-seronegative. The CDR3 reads CASSYILNTEAFF. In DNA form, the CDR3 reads TGTGCCAGCAGTTATATTCTGAACACTGAAGCTTTCTTT.